What follows are 12 T cell receptor beta chains derived from one specimen sequenced in a study of tumor-infiltrating lymphocytes in primary liver carcinoma. With a constant-region primer, TCR beta cDNA was made from 500 ng of total RNA. Modified slightly, ARM-PCR produced TCR beta libraries over three nested multiplex PCR rounds. In the first two PCR rounds, TRBV1-TRBV30 forward primers were paired with a C-beta reverse primer, and each round lasted about 9 cycles. MiXCR was run by TCRdb on the multiplex PCR reads, yielding one entry per CDR3 protein. The sample holds 40,000 to 55,000 distinct CDR3 sequences, about two thirds seen once. Between roughly 17 and 31 mg of unsorted bulk tissue served as the source from which RNA and DNA were co-extracted. The sample was liver tumor tissue from sampling region 5. The subset: tumor region T5, tumor centre. The origin of the receptors is a middle-aged man with primary liver carcinoma and hepatitis B virus infection.

The chain joins TRBV11-2 to TRBJ2-3; 8 nucleotides line up with TRBD2. Germline loops: CDR1 SGHAT, CDR2 FQNNGV. Trimming at V came to 4 bases and at J to 6 bases, leaving 9 bases not matched to a gene. The CDR3 extends over 15 amino acids. CDR3 loop: CASSYGGGRVDTQYF. The DNA for the CDR3 is TGTGCCAGCAGCTACGGGGGGGGACGCGTGGATACGCAGTATTTT.

This clonotype was seen repeatedly, ten times or more. The CDR3 loop reads CASSRDRGSVEQYF. The CDR3, as DNA: TGTGCCAGCAGCCGCGACAGGGGCTCGGTCGAGCAGTACTTC. The chain recombines TRBV7-8 with TRBJ2-7, with 8 bases matching TRBD1. Germline V gene lookup returns CDR1 SGHVS and CDR2 FQNEAQ. Trimming removed 5 bases from V and 6 bases from J; junction bases left unmatched: 9. This CDR3 is built from 14 residues.

This clonotype was found many times. The chain carries TRBV28 and TRBJ1-5, with D tentatively TRBD1 (5 bases). Deletions cut 7 bases from V and 2 bases from J, with 15 bases between. Germline loops: CDR1 MDHEN, CDR2 SYDVKM. This CDR3 is built from 15 residues. The CDR3 nucleotides are TGTGCCAGCAATACGCAGGGAAGTGGCAATCAGCCCCAGCATTTT. Protein product: CASNTQGSGNQPQHF.

The table lists this clonotype with many counts. V gene TRBV6-5 combines with J gene TRBJ2-1, with a possible D match to TRBD1 (6 bases). Germline CDR1 and CDR2: MNHEY and SVGAGI. Deletions cut 6 bases from V and 5 bases from J, with 11 bases between. This CDR3 spans 13 amino acids. Here the CDR3 reads CASSKTGNNEQFF. The DNA for the CDR3 is TGTGCCAGCAGCAAGACAGGCAACAATGAGCAGTTCTTC.

The genes are TRBV2 and TRBJ2-3, with no clear D. CDR3 length: 12 residues. Per the germline V gene, CDR1 is SNHLY and CDR2 is FYNNEI. The V gene lost 5 bases and the J gene lost 4 bases, with 7 bases spanning the gap. The CDR3, as DNA: TGTGCCAGCAGTAAAGGCTCAGATACGCAGTATTTT. Protein sequence: CASSKGSDTQYF.

The chain links TRBV6-1 to TRBJ2-7; D is ambiguous. Germline CDR1 and CDR2: MNHNS and SASEGT. The CDR3 contains 14 residues. Trimming cost V 11 bases and J 4 bases, with 21 bases left between them. The CDR3 nucleotides are TGTGCCTCCAGACGAAATCGGCTCGAATACGAGCAGTACTTC. It codes for CASRRNRLEYEQYF.

As regards this clonotype: Because the CDR3 is missing its conserved closing phenylalanine or tryptophan, this is likely a read error. Because the CDR3's place on the DNA is in doubt, the DNA is left out and the CDR3 is given as listed by TCRdb. This chain connects TRBV28 to TRBJ1-1; the table calls TRBD1, which could not be checked here. Germline V gene sequence: CDR1 MDHEN, CDR2 SYDVKM. The CDR3 totals 15 residues, both ends included. The CDR3 spells CASSYRGSGGTEASS.

Concerning this clonotype itself: Compared with germline, one end of the junction differs, possibly owing to a read error. The rearrangement joins TRBV7-8 to TRBJ2-7; D tentatively fits TRBD1 or TRBD2 (5 bases each). The CDR3 has 14 residues. Per germline, CDR1 SGHVS and CDR2 FQNEAQ. The CDR3 sequence: CASSLTTGGYEQCF. DNA of the CDR3: TGTGCCAGCAGCTTAACTACAGGAGGCTACGAGCAGTGCTTC. The entire variable domain, with the rest obtained from reference TRBV7-8 and TRBJ2-7, is as follows: GAGVSQSPRYKVAKRGQDVALRCDPISGHVSLFWYQQALGQGPEFLTYFQNEAQLDKSGLPSDRFFAERPEGSVSTLKIQRTQQEDSAVYLCASSLTTGGYEQCFGPGTRLTVT.

About this clonotype itself: Germline and junction disagree at one end, which may indicate a read error. The V call is TRBV5-1, the J call TRBJ1-5; tentatively, D is TRBD1 (5 bases). CDR3 length: 14 amino acids. CDR1 is SGHRS, CDR2 YFSETQ, per germline. The CDR3 DNA follows: TGCACCAGCAGCTATGGGGACGGGGATCAGCCCCAGCATTTT. Translated, it gives CTSSYGDGDQPQHF.

As regards this clonotype: This clone may be a read error of a much larger clone one base away. The chain carries TRBV5-1 and TRBJ2-1; D is perhaps TRBD2 (5 bases). The CDR3 covers 14 residues. Deletions cut 5 bases from V and 6 bases from J, with 15 bases between. The germline CDR1 and CDR2 sequences are SGHRS and YFSETQ. Here the CDR3 DNA reads TGCGCCAGCAGTTCAGCGGAAGTTGGCAATGAGCAGTTCTTC. Encoded protein: CASSSAEVGNEQFF. Using reference TRBV5-1 and TRBJ2-1 for the parts outside the CDR3, the full variable domain is KAGVTQTPRYLIKTRGQQVTLSCSPISGHRSVSWYQQTPGQGLQFLFEYFSETQRNKGNFPGRFSGRQFSNSRSEMNVSTLELGDSALYLCASSSAEVGNEQFFGPGTRLTVL.

A remark on this clonotype: Without the conserved terminal phenylalanine or tryptophan, this CDR3 likely stems from a read error. The limits of the CDR3 on the DNA are not certain, so only TCRdb's listed CDR3 is given. The chain carries TRBV29-1 and TRBJ1-3. Germline CDR1 is SQVTM and CDR2 is ANQGSEA. The CDR3 is 14 residues long, counting both termini. The CDR3 sequence: CSVGPQALGITVYI.

Turning to this clonotype: Mismatch with germline at one junction end may stem from a read error. The V and J genes are TRBV11-2 and TRBJ2-2, with 8 positions matching TRBD2. This CDR3 spans 15 amino acids. The germline CDR1 and CDR2 sequences are SGHAT and FQNNGV. This chain's CDR3 is CASCYGGGNVGDLFF. Here the CDR3 DNA reads TGTGCCAGTTGCTACGGGGGGGGGAATGTCGGGGACCTGTTTTTC.